This T cell receptor (beta chain) was found in a study of blood T cell repertoires in COVID-19. Repertoires were generated with immunoSEQ multiplex PCR, while TCRdb's copy carries only in-frame clones and drops some. The sample has hundreds of thousands of clones, about 89% seen once. The receptor comes from a man aged 55 to 69 who had recovered from COVID-19. The sample was peripheral blood.

This CDR3 is CASSPWTGRETQYF. In DNA form, the CDR3 reads TGTGCCAGCTCACCATGGACAGGGAGGGAGACCCAGTACTTC. The genes are TRBV18 and TRBJ2-5, with 8 bases matching TRBD1. The V and J ends lost 2 bases and 5 bases, in that order; junction bases with no gene match: 4. CDR3 length: 14 residues. Per germline, CDR1 KGHSH and CDR2 LQKENI.